This T cell receptor beta chain was obtained from a study of T cell clonality in common variable immunodeficiency. Study outcomes and limitations: Reportedly, TCR beta sequences from common variable immunodeficiency showed fewer deletions and N-nucleotide insertions.

Trimming took 2 bases from V and 1 from J; bases not matched to a gene: 3. Germline V gives CDR1 SGHTA, CDR2 FQGNSA. The CDR3 loop spans 15 amino acids. This clone was found a few times. The target antigen is unknown. The read terminates 3 residues ahead of where the CDR3 ends, so the germline J gene completes it. Produced via immunoSEQ multiplex PCR; TCRdb's table is partial and in-frame only. The sample holds fewer than 7,000 clones, and no clone turns up only once. The chain links TRBV7-2 to TRBJ1-1; TRBD1 matches 8 bases. The sequence was collected from a human donor with common variable immunodeficiency. The specimen sequenced was peripheral blood mononuclear cells. CDR3 residues: CASSLTGTGNTEAFF. The part of the CDR3 DNA that was read is TGTGCCAGCAGCTTAACCGGGACAGGGAACACTGAA. The variable domain in full, completed from reference TRBV7-2 and TRBJ1-1, reads GAGVSQSPSNKVTEKGKDVELRCDPISGHTALYWYRQSLGQGLEFLIYFQGNSAPDKSGLPSDRFSAERTGGSVSTLTIQRTQQEDSAVYLCASSLTGTGNTEAFFGQGTRLTVV.